The clone carrying this T cell receptor beta chain appeared a few times. The record originates from a study of blood T cell repertoires in COVID-19. The table came from immunoSEQ multiplex PCR; TCRdb's copy has only in-frame clones and leaves some out. The repertoire includes 150,000 to 190,000 clones, around 80% of them detected once, and 7.3% sits in the top ten. Germline V lookup: CDR1 SNHLY, CDR2 FYNNEI. The CDR3 loop spans 17 amino acids. J lost 8 bases, V lost 6 bases, and 15 bases had no gene match. The sequence came from a man aged 45-65 years who had recovered from COVID-19. The V call is TRBV2, the J call TRBJ1-5; 11 bases map to TRBD1. Sequenced material: PBMCs or T cells enriched from blood (not recorded which). The CDR3 coding sequence is TGTGCCAGCAGCGATGGGACAGGGGGGACCGGGAGGAAGCCCCAGCATTTT. Translating it yields CASSDGTGGTGRKPQHF.